This TCR beta chain stems from a study of human T cells and chemical hapten exposure. Study-wide background: Weekly diphenylcyclopropenone doses were given to patients' scalps across the approximately 26-week study.

Time point indicated: pre-sensitization, week 0. Treatment of the sample: therapeutic diphenylcyclopropenone sensitization with weekly scalp DPC. Germline trimming cut 5 bases from V and 3 bases from J; bases unmatched to any gene: 2. Germline CDR1 is LGHNA and CDR2 is YNFKEQ. This CDR3 is built from 15 residues. This clonotype was counted between two and nine times. Individual cDNA molecules received unique molecular identifiers in the library. TCRdb called the RACE reads again in MiXCR, with one record for every CDR3 protein. The sample includes 250,000 or so distinct CDR3 sequences, roughly 8.9% seen only once; the top ten take 2% to 2.5%.

This specimen consisted of whole blood, obtained in connection with sensitization to the hapten diphenylcyclopropenone (DPC). The receptor was isolated from a woman in her forties with alopecia areata. Some clones in this sample may be carry-over from other donors' samples. The chain employs TRBV4-2 and TRBJ2-2, with 11 positions matching TRBD1. CDR3 DNA sequence: TGTGCCAGCAGCTGGGACAGGGGGTACACCGGGGAGCTGTTTTTT. Amino acids: CASSWDRGYTGELFF.